This TCR beta chain was recovered during a study of blood T cells in healthy people across ages. Germline V gene lookup returns CDR1 SGHTA and CDR2 FQGNSA. The CDR3 spans 15 residues. As regards this clonotype: One end of the junction is discordant with germline, which a read error may explain.

Using a J-beta primer mix together with a sample-barcoded 5' primer, a second PCR was run for roughly 6 to 12 cycles. Each CDR3 protein gets one entry after TCRdb re-called the 5' RACE reads with MiXCR. Altogether about 1.8 million distinct CDR3 sequences are present, around 48% being singletons, with the ten largest covering roughly 2.1%. The sequence derives from a woman between 40 and 55 years old in good health. This chain connects TRBV7-2 to TRBJ2-1, with a possible D match to TRBD2 (6 bases). Sequenced: blood. In DNA form, the CDR3 reads TGTGCCGGCAGCCCGGCGGGGCAGATGGGGCATGAGCAGTTCTTC. This encodes CAGSPAGQMGHEQFF.